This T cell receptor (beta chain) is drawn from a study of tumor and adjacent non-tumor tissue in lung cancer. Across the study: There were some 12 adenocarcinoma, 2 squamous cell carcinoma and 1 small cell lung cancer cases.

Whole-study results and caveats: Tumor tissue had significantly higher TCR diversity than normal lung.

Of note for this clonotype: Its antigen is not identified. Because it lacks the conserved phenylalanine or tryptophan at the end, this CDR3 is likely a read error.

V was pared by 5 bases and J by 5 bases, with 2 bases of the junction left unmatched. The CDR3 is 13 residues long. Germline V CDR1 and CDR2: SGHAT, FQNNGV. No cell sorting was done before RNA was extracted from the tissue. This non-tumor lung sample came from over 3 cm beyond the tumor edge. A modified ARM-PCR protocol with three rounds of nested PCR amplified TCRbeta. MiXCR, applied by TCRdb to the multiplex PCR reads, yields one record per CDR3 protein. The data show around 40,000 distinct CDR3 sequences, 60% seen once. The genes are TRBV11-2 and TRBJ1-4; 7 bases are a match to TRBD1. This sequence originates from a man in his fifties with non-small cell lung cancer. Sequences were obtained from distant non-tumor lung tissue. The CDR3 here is CASSRDRNEKLFS. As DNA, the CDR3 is TGTGCCAGCAGCCGGGACAGAAATGAAAAACTGTTTTCG.